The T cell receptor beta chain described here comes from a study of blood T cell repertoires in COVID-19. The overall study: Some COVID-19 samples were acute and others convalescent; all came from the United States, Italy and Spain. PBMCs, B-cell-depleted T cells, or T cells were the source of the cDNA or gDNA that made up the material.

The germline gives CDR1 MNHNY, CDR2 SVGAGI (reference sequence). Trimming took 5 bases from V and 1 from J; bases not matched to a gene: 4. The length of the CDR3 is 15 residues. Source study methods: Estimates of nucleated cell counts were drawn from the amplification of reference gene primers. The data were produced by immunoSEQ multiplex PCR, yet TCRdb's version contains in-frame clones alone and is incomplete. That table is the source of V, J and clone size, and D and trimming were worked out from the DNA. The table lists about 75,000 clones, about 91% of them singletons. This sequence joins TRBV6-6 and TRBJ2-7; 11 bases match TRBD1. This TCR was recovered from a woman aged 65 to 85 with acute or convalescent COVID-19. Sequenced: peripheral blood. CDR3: CASSAGQGASYEQYF. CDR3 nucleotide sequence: TGTGCCAGCAGTGCTGGACAGGGGGCTTCCTACGAGCAGTACTTC.